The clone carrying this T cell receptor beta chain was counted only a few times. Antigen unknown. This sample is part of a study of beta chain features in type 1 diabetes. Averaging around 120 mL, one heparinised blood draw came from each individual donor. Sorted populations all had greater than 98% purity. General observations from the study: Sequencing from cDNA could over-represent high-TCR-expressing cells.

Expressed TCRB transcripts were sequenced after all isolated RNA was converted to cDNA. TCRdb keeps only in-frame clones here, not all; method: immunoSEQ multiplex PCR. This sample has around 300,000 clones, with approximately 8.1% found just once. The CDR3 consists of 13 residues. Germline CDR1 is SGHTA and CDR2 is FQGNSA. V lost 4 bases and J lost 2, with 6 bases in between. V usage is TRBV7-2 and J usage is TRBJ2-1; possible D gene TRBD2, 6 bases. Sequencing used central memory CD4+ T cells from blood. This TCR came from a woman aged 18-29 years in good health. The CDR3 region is CASSWTTYNEQFF. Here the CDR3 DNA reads TGTGCCAGCAGCTGGACTACCTACAATGAGCAGTTCTTC. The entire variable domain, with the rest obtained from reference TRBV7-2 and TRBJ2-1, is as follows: GAGVSQSPSNKVTEKGKDVELRCDPISGHTALYWYRQSLGQGLEFLIYFQGNSAPDKSGLPSDRFSAERTGGSVSTLTIQRTQQEDSAVYLCASSWTTYNEQFFGPGTRLTVL.